This T cell receptor (beta chain) stems from a study of cytomegalovirus exposure and HLA in healthy donors. Findings and limits, study-wide: Cytomegalovirus association was listed for about 160 TCR beta chains. Productive status was seen about 90% or about 30% of the time for most TCR beta V segments in an earlier analysis. Researchers had no immune exposure information except CMV serostatus available.

For this clone: Its antigen is as yet unknown.

Germline lookup yields CDR1 LNHDA and CDR2 SQIVND (reference sequence). V was trimmed by 7 bases and J by 8 bases, leaving 14 bases between them. This CDR3 comprises 13 residues. A multiplex PCR was run with 60 Vbeta primers and 13 Jbeta primers. This table comes from immunoSEQ multiplex PCR, and its TCRdb copy is limited to in-frame clones, with some not included. The table has over 70,000 clones, approximately 65% seen once. The TCR was taken from a man aged 30 to 45 in good health and CMV-seronegative. The specimen was PBMCs. The chain joins TRBV19 to TRBJ1-4; D is unclear. The CDR3 is CASNRVKNEKLFF. The DNA of the CDR3 is TGTGCCAGTAACAGAGTAAAAAACGAAAAACTGTTTTTT.